The 9 T cell receptor beta chains given below trace back to one sample, sequenced in a study of T cells in localized non-small cell lung cancer. Assay used: immunoSEQ multiplex PCR; TCRdb lists only in-frame clones, some missing. The repertoire holds roughly 20,000 clones, with 70% to 90% as singletons. The sequences come from peripheral blood, collected before any cancer treatment. The receptors were gathered from a male donor at least 60 years old with stage I squamous cell lung carcinoma.

This chain connects TRBV6-6 to TRBJ2-5; TRBD1 agrees at 10 bases. Germline V CDR1 and CDR2: MNHNY, SVGAGI (reference sequence). The CDR3 is made up of 14 amino acids. Losses at the gene ends were 0 bases for V and 7 bases for J; bases not matched to a gene: 2. The CDR3: CASSYSGQGRTQYF. The CDR3 DNA reads TGTGCCAGCAGTTACTCGGGACAGGGGAGGACCCAGTACTTC.

This chain uses TRBV2 with TRBJ2-7; maybe TRBD2 (6 bases). V lost 2 bases to trimming and J lost 1 base, with 9 bases between them. This CDR3 region has 14 residues. Looked up from germline, CDR1 is SNHLY and CDR2 is FYNNEI. CDR3 coding DNA: TGTGCCAGCAGTGAAAGTGGAGGGTCCTACGAGCAGTACTTC. It yields the protein CASSESGGSYEQYF. Together with reference TRBV2 and TRBJ2-7, the CDR3 gives the full variable domain: EPEVTQTPSHQVTQMGQEVILRCVPISNHLYFYWYRQILGQKVEFLVSFYNNEISEKSEIFDDQFSVERPDGSNFTLKIRSTKLEDSAMYFCASSESGGSYEQYFGPGTRLTVT.

Here the CDR3 reads CASSIDRIGYNEQFF. The CDR3 nucleotides read TGCGCCAGCAGCATCGACCGTATCGGCTACAATGAGCAGTTCTTC. This chain links TRBV5-1 with TRBJ2-1; D uncertain. V lost 4 bases to trimming and J lost 3 bases, with 14 bases between them. The CDR3 is 15 residues long. Germline V CDR1 and CDR2: SGHRS, YFSETQ.

The J gene is TRBJ1-6, the V gene TRBV2; maybe TRBD1 (5 bases). Germline values: CDR1 SNHLY, CDR2 FYNNEI. This CDR3 is built from 15 residues. V lost 0 bases to trimming and J lost 7 bases, with 10 bases between them. CDR3 nucleotides: TGTGCCAGCAGTGAAGCGTGGGGCGTCAATTCACCCCTCCACTTT. Protein sequence: CASSEAWGVNSPLHF.

This chain joins TRBV7-3 and TRBJ1-4, with D possibly TRBD1 on 6 matching bases. Trimming removed 3 bases at V and 12 bases at J, with 20 bases between. The CDR3 loop spans 15 amino acids. Germline CDR1 reads SGHTA; CDR2 reads FQGTGA. The CDR3 reads CASSFRLSPGQELFF. The CDR3 nucleotides read TGTGCCAGCAGCTTCCGGCTTAGTCCGGGACAAGAACTGTTTTTT.

V is TRBV4-3 and J is TRBJ1-2; D unclear. Deletions cut 1 base from V and 8 bases from J, with 14 bases between. Germline values: CDR1 LGHNA, CDR2 YSLEER. CDR3 length equals 14 residues. CDR3 nucleotides: TGCGCCAGCAGCCAAGTGTTGGCAGGTCGGGGCTACACCTTC. Translated: CASSQVLAGRGYTF.

This rearrangement joins TRBV6-5 to TRBJ1-5, with D uncertain. The CDR3 totals 14 residues. With 2 bases removed from V and 7 bases from J, the gap between germline ends came to 12 bases. Germline-derived CDR1 and CDR2 are MNHEY and SVGAGI. Here the CDR3 reads CASSYPPDSQPQHF. CDR3 DNA sequence: TGTGCCAGCAGTTACCCACCCGACTCCCAGCCCCAGCATTTT.

This chain links TRBV18 with TRBJ1-2; 7 bases align to TRBD1. The CDR3 consists of 13 residues. J lost 3 bases, V lost 4 bases, and 2 bases had no gene match. Germline V gene sequence: CDR1 KGHSH, CDR2 LQKENI. Here the CDR3 DNA reads TGTGCCAGCTCACGGACAGGAGACTATGGCTACACCTTC. Its translation: CASSRTGDYGYTF.

The chain couples TRBV5-6 to TRBJ1-2; the match to TRBD1 covers 8 bases. CDR3 length: 14 residues. V was pared by 6 bases and J by 4 bases, with 8 bases of the junction left unmatched. CDR1 is SGHDT and CDR2 is YYEEEE in the germline V gene. CDR3: CASTWTGIGYGYTF. CDR3 DNA: TGTGCCAGCACCTGGACAGGGATCGGCTATGGCTACACCTTC. The complete variable domain, with remaining parts taken from reference TRBV5-6 and TRBJ1-2, reads DAGVTQSPTHLIKTRGQQVTLRCSPKSGHDTVSWYQQALGQGPQFIFQYYEEEERQRGNFPDRFSGHQFPNYSSELNVNALLLGDSALYLCASTWTGIGYGYTFGSGTRLTVV.